Below, one TCR beta chain is given with its context. Its antigen is not known. These data originate in a study of cytomegalovirus exposure and HLA in healthy donors. Study-wide results and caveats: A later analysis found TCR association rates differed by HLA locus, highest for DRB1 and lowest for HLA-C. Associated with HLA alleles at 0.05 false discovery rate in a later analysis were 16,951 TCR beta sequences.

Germline V lookup: CDR1 SEHNR, CDR2 FQNEAQ (reference sequence). The CDR3 has 15 residues. With V trimmed by 2 bases and J by 4 bases, 7 bases remained unmatched. The study ran its PCR with 60 Vbeta and 13 Jbeta primers. Produced via immunoSEQ multiplex PCR; TCRdb's table is partial and in-frame only. The sample contains 85,000 to 110,000 clones, approximately 70% of which appear only once. The material sequenced was PBMCs. The clonotype originates from a woman in her forties or fifties in good health and CMV-seronegative. V gene TRBV7-9 combines with J gene TRBJ2-5; 7 nucleotides match TRBD2. CDR3 amino acids: CASSLSLGGAETQYF. The DNA of the CDR3 is TGTGCCAGCAGCTTAAGTTTGGGAGGGGCAGAGACCCAGTACTTC.